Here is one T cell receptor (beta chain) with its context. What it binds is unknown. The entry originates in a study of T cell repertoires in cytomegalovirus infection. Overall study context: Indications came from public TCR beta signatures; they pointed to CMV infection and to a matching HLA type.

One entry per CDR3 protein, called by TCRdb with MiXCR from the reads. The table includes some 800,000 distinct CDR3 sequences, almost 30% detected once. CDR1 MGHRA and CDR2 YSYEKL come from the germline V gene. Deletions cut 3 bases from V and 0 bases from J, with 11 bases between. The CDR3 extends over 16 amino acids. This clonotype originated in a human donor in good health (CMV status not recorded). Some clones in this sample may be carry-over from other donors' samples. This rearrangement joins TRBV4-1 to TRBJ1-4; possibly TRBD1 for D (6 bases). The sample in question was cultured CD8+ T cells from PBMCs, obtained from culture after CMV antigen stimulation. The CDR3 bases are TGCGCCAGCAGCCACCGGACAGAGGCAACTAATGAAAAACTGTTTTTT. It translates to CASSHRTEATNEKLFF.